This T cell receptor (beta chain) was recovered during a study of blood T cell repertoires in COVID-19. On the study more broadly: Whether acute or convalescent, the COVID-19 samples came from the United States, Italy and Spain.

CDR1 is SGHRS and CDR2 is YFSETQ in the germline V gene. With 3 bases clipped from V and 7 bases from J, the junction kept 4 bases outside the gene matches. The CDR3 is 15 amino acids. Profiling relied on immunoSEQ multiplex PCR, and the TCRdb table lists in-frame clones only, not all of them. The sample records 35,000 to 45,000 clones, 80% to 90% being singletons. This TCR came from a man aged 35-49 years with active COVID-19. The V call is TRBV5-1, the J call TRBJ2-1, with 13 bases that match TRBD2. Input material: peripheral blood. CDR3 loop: CASSWTSGSMNEQFF. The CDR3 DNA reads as TGCGCCAGCAGCTGGACTAGCGGGAGCATGAATGAGCAGTTCTTC.